A selection of T cell receptor beta chains follows, all from one sample in a study of regulatory T cells in long-lasting Graves disease. One entry per CDR3 protein results from TCRdb running MiXCR on the multiplex PCR reads. The data contain hundreds of thousands of distinct CDR3 sequences, 16% of them singletons. This same sample was also taken into another study, of T cells in Graves' hyperthyroidism and ophthalmopathy.

The specimen was peripheral blood mononuclear cells (PBMCs), collected at new diagnosis, from a patient treated with antithyroid drugs. The source is a woman aged 25-40 years with Graves disease. Each CDR3 is given with its conserved first and last residue. The D gene is left open where the match is weak. Only part of the rows carry a size: once, few, many, or a class if the clone is expanded.

v_gene: TRBV20-1; j_gene: TRBJ2-5; abundance: -; len: 14; d_gene: TRBD1; CDR3aa: CSALQGQGRETQYF; CDR3nt: TGCAGTGCTCTTCAAGGACAGGGTCGAGAGACCCAGTACTTC
v_gene: TRBV4-1; j_gene: TRBJ1-4; abundance: few; len: 13; d_gene: -; CDR3aa: CASSQGLNEKLFF; CDR3nt: TGCGCCAGCAGCCAGGGACTTAATGAAAAACTGTTTTTT
v_gene: TRBV6-5; j_gene: TRBJ1-5; abundance: many; len: 15; d_gene: -; CDR3aa: CASSYSRQFNQPQHF; CDR3nt: TGTGCCAGCAGTTACTCGCGGCAGTTCAATCAGCCCCAGCATTTT
v_gene: TRBV19; j_gene: TRBJ2-5; abundance: few; len: 15; d_gene: -; CDR3aa: CASRRLRDSKETQYF; CDR3nt: TGTGCCAGTAGACGTCTCCGGGACTCTAAAGAGACCCAGTACTTC
v_gene: TRBV27; j_gene: TRBJ2-1; abundance: many; len: 15; d_gene: -; CDR3aa: CASTSFGVSYNEQFF; CDR3nt: TGTGCCAGCACCTCCTTTGGGGTTTCCTACAATGAGCAGTTCTTC
v_gene: TRBV5-5; j_gene: TRBJ1-5; abundance: -; len: 14; d_gene: TRBD1; CDR3aa: CASSWGTGGQPQHF; CDR3nt: TGTGCCAGCAGCTGGGGGACAGGGGGTCAGCCCCAGCATTTT
v_gene: TRBV5-1; j_gene: TRBJ2-7; abundance: many; len: 16; d_gene: TRBD1; CDR3aa: CASSFSGQGRSYEQYF; CDR3nt: TGCGCCAGCAGTTTTTCGGGACAGGGTCGCTCCTACGAGCAGTACTTC
v_gene: TRBV15; j_gene: TRBJ2-2; abundance: -; len: 14; d_gene: -; CDR3aa: CATSRDGGTGELFF; CDR3nt: TGTGCCACCAGCAGAGATGGGGGTACCGGGGAGCTGTTTTTT
v_gene: TRBV27; j_gene: TRBJ2-7; abundance: many; len: 16; d_gene: -; CDR3aa: CASRGGFWGKAYEQYF; CDR3nt: TGTGCCAGCAGAGGGGGGTTCTGGGGGAAAGCCTACGAGCAGTACTTC
v_gene: TRBV20-1; j_gene: TRBJ2-1; abundance: -; len: 13; d_gene: -; CDR3aa: CSASHFPYNEQFF; CDR3nt: TGCAGTGCTAGTCACTTCCCTTACAATGAGCAGTTCTTC